This note documents a single T cell receptor beta chain sequence. Antigen: not known. Profiling relied on immunoSEQ multiplex PCR, and the TCRdb table lists in-frame clones only, not all of them. The data hold 45,000 to 55,000 clones, with 84% observed a single time. The sample belongs to a study of PD-L1 blockade in urothelial cancer. The time point: pretreatment peripheral blood. Locally advanced or metastatic urothelial carcinoma affected the patients. General study points: Durable-benefit patients showed greater tumor-associated blood clone expansion at 3 weeks.

The sequence was collected from a man aged 50 to 59 with urothelial cancer. The sample in question was PBMCs, obtained around atezolizumab (anti-PD-L1) treatment.

The CDR3 protein is CASSRREADETQYF. In DNA, the CDR3 is TGTGCCAGCAGCCGGAGGGAAGCAGACGAGACCCAGTACTTC. The chain combines TRBV9 with TRBJ2-5, with D possibly matching TRBD2 (6 bases). Germline CDR1 reads SGDLS; CDR2 reads YYNGEE. The V end was cut by 4 bases, the J end by 5 bases, with 15 bases between. The CDR3 length is 14 residues.